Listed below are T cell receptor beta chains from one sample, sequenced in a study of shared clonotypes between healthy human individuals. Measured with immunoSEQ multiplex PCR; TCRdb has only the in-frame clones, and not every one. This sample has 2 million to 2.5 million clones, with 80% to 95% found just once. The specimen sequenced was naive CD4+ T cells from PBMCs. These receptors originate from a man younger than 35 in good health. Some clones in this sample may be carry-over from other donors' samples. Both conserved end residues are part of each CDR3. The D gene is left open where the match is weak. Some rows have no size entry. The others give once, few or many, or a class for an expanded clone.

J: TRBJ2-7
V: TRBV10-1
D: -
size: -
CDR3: CASSAGGEQYF
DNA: TGCGCCAGCAGTGCTGGGGGGGAGCAGTACTTC

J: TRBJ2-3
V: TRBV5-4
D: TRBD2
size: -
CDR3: CACKGLAGAEGADTQYF
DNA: TGTGCGTGCAAGGGACTAGCGGGAGCTGAGGGCGCAGATACGCAGTATTTT

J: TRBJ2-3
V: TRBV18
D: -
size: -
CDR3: CASSPGPGVGTDTQYF
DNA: TGTGCCAGCTCACCAGGGCCAGGGGTTGGCACAGATACGCAGTATTTT

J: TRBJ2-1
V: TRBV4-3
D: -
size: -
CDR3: CASSQATGYNEQFF
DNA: TGCGCCAGCAGCCAAGCCACTGGCTACAATGAGCAGTTCTTC

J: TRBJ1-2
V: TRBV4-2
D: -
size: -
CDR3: CASSQDRGSADGYTF
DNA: TGTGCCAGCAGCCAAGATAGGGGGTCCGCCGATGGCTACACCTTC

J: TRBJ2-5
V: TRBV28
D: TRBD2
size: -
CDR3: CASSRTSGRGETQYF
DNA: TGTGCCAGCAGCCGGACTAGCGGGAGAGGGGAGACCCAGTACTTC

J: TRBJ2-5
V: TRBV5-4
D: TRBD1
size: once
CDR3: CASRTGQGSQETQYF
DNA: TGTGCCAGCAGGACGGGACAGGGCAGCCAAGAGACCCAGTACTTC

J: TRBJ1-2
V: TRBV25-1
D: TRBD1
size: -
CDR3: CASSERMGQIYGYTF
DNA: TGTGCCAGCAGTGAGAGAATGGGACAGATCTATGGCTACACCTTC

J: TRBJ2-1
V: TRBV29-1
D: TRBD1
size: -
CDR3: CSVGGQGNYNEQFF
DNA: TGCAGCGTTGGTGGACAGGGGAACTACAATGAGCAGTTCTTC

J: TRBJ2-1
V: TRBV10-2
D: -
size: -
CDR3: CASSEVYRREQFF
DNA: TGCGCCAGCAGTGAGGTCTACCGGCGTGAGCAGTTCTTC

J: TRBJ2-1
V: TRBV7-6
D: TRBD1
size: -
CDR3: CASSLLRPGQGIKNEQFF
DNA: TGTGCCAGCAGCTTATTAAGACCGGGACAGGGGATCAAAAATGAGCAGTTCTTC

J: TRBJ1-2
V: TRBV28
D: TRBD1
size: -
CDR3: CASTNHRGSTYGYTF
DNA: TGTGCCAGCACCAACCACAGGGGCTCCACCTATGGCTACACCTTC

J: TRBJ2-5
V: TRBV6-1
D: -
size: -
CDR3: CASRGTAETQYF
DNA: TGTGCCAGCAGGGGGACGGCCGAGACCCAGTACTTC

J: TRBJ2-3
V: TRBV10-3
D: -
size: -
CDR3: CAISEGLSGTPQGTQYF
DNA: TGTGCCATCAGTGAGGGACTTAGCGGAACACCTCAGGGTACGCAGTATTTT

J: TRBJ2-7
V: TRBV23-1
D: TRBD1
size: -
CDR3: CASSPKNGQGYEQYF
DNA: TGCGCCAGCAGTCCTAAGAATGGACAGGGCTACGAGCAGTACTTC

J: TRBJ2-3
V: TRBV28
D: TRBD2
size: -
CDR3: CASSHEGLAGEF
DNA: TGTGCCAGCAGCCATGAGGGACTAGCGGGAGAATTT

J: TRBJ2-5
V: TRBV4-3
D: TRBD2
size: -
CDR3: CASSQDLAGGVETQYF
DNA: TGCGCCAGCAGCCAAGATCTAGCGGGAGGGGTGGAGACCCAGTACTTC

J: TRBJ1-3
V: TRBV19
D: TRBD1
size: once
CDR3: CASTSGGSGNTIYF
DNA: TGTGCCAGTACCTCAGGGGGCTCTGGAAACACCATATATTTT

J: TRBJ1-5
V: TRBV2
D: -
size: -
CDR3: CASSYRRQARTQPQHF
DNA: TGTGCCAGCAGTTACAGGAGACAGGCCCGGACTCAGCCCCAGCATTTT

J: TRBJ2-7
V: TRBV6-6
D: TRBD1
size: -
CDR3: CASSPADRAGHEQYF
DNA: TGTGCCAGCAGCCCCGCGGACAGGGCTGGGCACGAGCAGTACTTC

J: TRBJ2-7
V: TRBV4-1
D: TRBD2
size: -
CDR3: CASSQGGVTYEQYF
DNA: TGCGCCAGCAGCCAGGGGGGGGTCACCTACGAGCAGTACTTC

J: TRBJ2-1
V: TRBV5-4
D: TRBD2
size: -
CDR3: CASSLAGRSYNEQFF
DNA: TGTGCCAGCAGCTTAGCGGGACGCTCCTACAATGAGCAGTTCTTC

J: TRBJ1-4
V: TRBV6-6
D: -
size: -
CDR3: CASSPPLRQGNEKLFF
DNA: TGTGCCAGCAGTCCTCCCTTGAGGCAGGGCAATGAAAAACTGTTTTTT

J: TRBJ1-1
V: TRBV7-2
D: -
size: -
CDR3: CASSPHGNTEAFF
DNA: TGTGCCAGCAGCCCCCATGGGAATACTGAAGCTTTCTTT

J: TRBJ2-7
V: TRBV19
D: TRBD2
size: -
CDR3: CASMGLAGGRTEQYF
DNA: TGTGCCAGTATGGGTCTAGCGGGAGGGAGGACCGAGCAGTACTTC

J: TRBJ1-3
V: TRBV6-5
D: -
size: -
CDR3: CASRLTVASGNTIYF
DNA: TGTGCCAGCAGGCTGACAGTTGCCTCTGGAAACACCATATATTTT

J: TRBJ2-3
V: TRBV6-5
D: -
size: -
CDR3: CASSRRRQGTDTQYF
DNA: TGTGCCAGCAGTCGACGAAGACAGGGCACAGATACGCAGTATTTT

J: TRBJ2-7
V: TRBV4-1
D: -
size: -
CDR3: CASRTLTGNYEQYF
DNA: TGCGCCAGCCGTACCTTGACAGGAAACTACGAGCAGTACTTC

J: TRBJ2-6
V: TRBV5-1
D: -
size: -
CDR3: CASSKGMETNVLTF
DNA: TGCGCCAGCAGCAAGGGGATGGAAACCAACGTCCTGACTTTC

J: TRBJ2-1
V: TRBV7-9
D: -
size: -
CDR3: CASSFSGPPGNEQFF
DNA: TGTGCCAGCAGCTTCAGCGGCCCCCCCGGTAATGAGCAGTTCTTC

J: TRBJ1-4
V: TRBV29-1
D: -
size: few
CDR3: CSVWTGDEKLFF
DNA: TGCAGCGTTTGGACCGGAGACGAAAAACTGTTTTTT

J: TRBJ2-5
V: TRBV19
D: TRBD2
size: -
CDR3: CASSIGLLAGVGETQYF
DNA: TGTGCCAGTAGTATAGGTCTGCTAGCGGGAGTTGGGGAGACCCAGTACTTC

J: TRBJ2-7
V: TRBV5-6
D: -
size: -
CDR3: CASSFRVGEQYF
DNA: TGTGCCAGCAGCTTCAGGGTAGGGGAGCAGTACTTC

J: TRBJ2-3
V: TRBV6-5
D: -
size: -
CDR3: CASSRPGGDTQYF
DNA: TGTGCCAGCAGTCGACCCGGCGGAGATACGCAGTATTTT

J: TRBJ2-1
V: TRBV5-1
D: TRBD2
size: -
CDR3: CASSLISGNYNEQFF
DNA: TGCGCCAGCAGCTTGATTAGCGGGAACTACAATGAGCAGTTCTTC

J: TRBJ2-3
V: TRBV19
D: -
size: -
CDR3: CASSPRGPTDTQYF
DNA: TGTGCCAGTAGTCCCCGGGGCCCCACGGATACGCAGTATTTT

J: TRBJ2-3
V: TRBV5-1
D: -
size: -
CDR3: CASSLGLGTQSTDTQYF
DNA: TGCGCCAGCAGCTTGGGCCTGGGCACGCAAAGCACAGATACGCAGTATTTT

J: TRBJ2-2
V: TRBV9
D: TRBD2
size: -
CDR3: CASEKRERTGELFF
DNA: TGTGCCAGCGAGAAGCGGGAGCGAACCGGGGAGCTGTTTTTT

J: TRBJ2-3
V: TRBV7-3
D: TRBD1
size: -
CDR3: CASSAQTGTTQYF
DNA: TGTGCCAGCAGCGCCCAGACAGGGACTACGCAGTATTTT

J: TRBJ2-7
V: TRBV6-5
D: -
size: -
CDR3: CASSSPGTGYEQYF
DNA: TGTGCCAGCAGTTCCCCCGGGACTGGCTACGAGCAGTACTTC

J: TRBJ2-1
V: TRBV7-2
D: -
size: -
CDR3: CASSHGDSTYNEQFF
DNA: TGTGCCAGCAGCCATGGGGACTCGACCTACAATGAGCAGTTCTTC

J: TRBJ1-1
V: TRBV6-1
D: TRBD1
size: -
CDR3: CASTQQGARTEAFF
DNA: TGTGCCAGCACACAACAGGGGGCGAGGACTGAAGCTTTCTTT

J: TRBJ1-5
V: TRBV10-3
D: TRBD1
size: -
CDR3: CAISESGGGSNQPQHF
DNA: TGTGCCATCAGTGAGTCGGGAGGGGGCAGCAATCAGCCCCAGCATTTT